A selection of T cell receptor beta chains follows, all from one sample in a study of blood T cell repertoires in COVID-19. The assay was immunoSEQ multiplex PCR, and TCRdb's table has in-frame clones only and misses some. The sample consists of over 45,000 clones, around 83% of them appearing once. Material: peripheral blood. Receptor source: a man in his sixties with active COVID-19. Both conserved end residues are part of each CDR3. A D gene is named only where the DNA matches it firmly. Clone size is given for some rows only: seen once, a few or many times, or a class if the clone is expanded.

abundance: -; v_gene: TRBV7-8; d_gene: -; j_gene: TRBJ1-6; CDR3nt: TGTGCCAGCAGAATTAGCGGGGGGAACACTAATTCACCCCTCCACTTT; CDR3aa: CASRISGGNTNSPLHF
abundance: -; v_gene: TRBV4-3; d_gene: TRBD2; j_gene: TRBJ2-3; CDR3nt: TGCGCCAGCAGCCAAGCTTTGGCGGGGGGGCCTAGAGATACGCAGTATTTT; CDR3aa: CASSQALAGGPRDTQYF
abundance: -; v_gene: TRBV19; d_gene: TRBD1; j_gene: TRBJ1-6; CDR3nt: TGTGCCACGAGACCGGGACAGGGTTGGTCACCCCTCCACTTT; CDR3aa: CATRPGQGWSPLHF
abundance: once; v_gene: TRBV30; d_gene: TRBD1; j_gene: TRBJ2-2; CDR3nt: TGTGCCTGGAGTGTACGGCAGGGGGACACCGGGGAGCTGTTTTTT; CDR3aa: CAWSVRQGDTGELFF
abundance: -; v_gene: TRBV5-6; d_gene: TRBD1; j_gene: TRBJ1-2; CDR3nt: TGTGCCAGCAGCTTGGTGACAGGGACCTATGGCTACACCTTC; CDR3aa: CASSLVTGTYGYTF
abundance: -; v_gene: TRBV18; d_gene: -; j_gene: TRBJ2-5; CDR3nt: TGTGCCAGCTCCGACTATGGGGTGAGAGAGACCCAGTACTTC; CDR3aa: CASSDYGVRETQYF
abundance: -; v_gene: TRBV5-1; d_gene: -; j_gene: TRBJ2-2; CDR3nt: TGCGCCAGCAGCTTGTGGGGCCTAGCGATCACCGGGGAGCTGTTTTTT; CDR3aa: CASSLWGLAITGELFF
abundance: -; v_gene: TRBV30; d_gene: TRBD1; j_gene: TRBJ1-4; CDR3nt: TGTGCCTGGAGTGCGGGACAGGGGACTGAAAAACTGTTTTTT; CDR3aa: CAWSAGQGTEKLFF
abundance: -; v_gene: TRBV3-1/TRBV3-2; d_gene: -; j_gene: TRBJ1-4; CDR3nt: TGTGCCAGCAGCCAAGGAGGTCATGAAAAACTGTTTTTT; CDR3aa: CASSQGGHEKLFF
abundance: -; v_gene: TRBV6-5; d_gene: TRBD1; j_gene: TRBJ2-7; CDR3nt: TGTGCCAGCACCCTGGGACAGGGGTACGAGCAGTACTTC; CDR3aa: CASTLGQGYEQYF
abundance: -; v_gene: TRBV25-1; d_gene: TRBD2; j_gene: TRBJ2-1; CDR3nt: TGTGCCAGCAAGTGGGGGGGCAATGAGCAGTTCTTC; CDR3aa: CASKWGGNEQFF
abundance: -; v_gene: TRBV5-1; d_gene: -; j_gene: TRBJ1-1; CDR3nt: TGCGCCAGCAGCGTGAGCGACAGGGAAGCTTTCTTT; CDR3aa: CASSVSDREAFF
abundance: -; v_gene: TRBV5-3; d_gene: TRBD2; j_gene: TRBJ2-7; CDR3nt: TGTGCCAGAAGTACAATGAGCGGGAGGAAGGACGACGAGCAGTACTTC; CDR3aa: CARSTMSGRKDDEQYF
abundance: -; v_gene: TRBV5-4; d_gene: -; j_gene: TRBJ1-4; CDR3nt: TGTGCCAGCAGCACTCAGGGGAGAACTAATGAAAAACTGTTTTTT; CDR3aa: CASSTQGRTNEKLFF
abundance: once; v_gene: TRBV28; d_gene: -; j_gene: TRBJ1-1; CDR3nt: TGTGCCAGCAGTTTAGCGTTGGGCGGGGCGAACACTGAAGCTTTCTTT; CDR3aa: CASSLALGGANTEAFF
abundance: -; v_gene: TRBV24-1; d_gene: -; j_gene: TRBJ2-6; CDR3nt: TGTGCCACCAGTGCAGGGACTGGGGCCAACGTCCTGACTTTC; CDR3aa: CATSAGTGANVLTF
abundance: -; v_gene: TRBV18; d_gene: -; j_gene: TRBJ2-2; CDR3nt: TGTGCCAGCTCCTCATCGACGGGGATAGGAGCGAACACCGGGGAGCTGTTTTTT; CDR3aa: CASSSSTGIGANTGELFF
abundance: -; v_gene: TRBV27; d_gene: TRBD1; j_gene: TRBJ1-1; CDR3nt: TGTGCCAGCAGTTCCCAGACAGGGATCAACACTGAAGCTTTCTTT; CDR3aa: CASSSQTGINTEAFF
abundance: once; v_gene: TRBV4-2; d_gene: TRBD2; j_gene: TRBJ2-5; CDR3nt: TGTGCCAGCAGCCAAGATAGGAGCGGGGGGTTACAAGAGACCCAGTACTTC; CDR3aa: CASSQDRSGGLQETQYF
abundance: -; v_gene: TRBV27; d_gene: TRBD1; j_gene: TRBJ2-3; CDR3nt: TGTGCCAGCAGGAAAAACAGGGGGCGCTTGGGCACAGATACGCAGTATTTT; CDR3aa: CASRKNRGRLGTDTQYF
abundance: -; v_gene: TRBV6-4; d_gene: TRBD2; j_gene: TRBJ2-5; CDR3nt: TGTGCCAGCAGTGACCCTACCCCCGGGGCTAGCGGGAGGACTCTAGGGAGAGAGACCCAGTACTTC; CDR3aa: CASSDPTPGASGRTLGRETQYF
abundance: -; v_gene: TRBV2; d_gene: -; j_gene: TRBJ2-7; CDR3nt: TGTGCCAGCAGCATTTCCTACGAGCAGTACTTC; CDR3aa: CASSISYEQYF
abundance: once; v_gene: TRBV27; d_gene: -; j_gene: TRBJ2-7; CDR3nt: TGTGCCAGCAGTTTAGGGGCTGGAACATCCGAGCAGTACTTC; CDR3aa: CASSLGAGTSEQYF
abundance: -; v_gene: TRBV30; d_gene: TRBD1; j_gene: TRBJ2-7; CDR3nt: TGTGCCTGGGACGAAGTAGGGACAGGCGACGAGCAGTACTTC; CDR3aa: CAWDEVGTGDEQYF
abundance: few; v_gene: TRBV14; d_gene: TRBD1; j_gene: TRBJ2-7; CDR3nt: TGTGCCAGCAGCCCGCCAAGGGACAGTACCTACGAGCAGTACTTC; CDR3aa: CASSPPRDSTYEQYF
abundance: medium-sized; v_gene: TRBV7-8; d_gene: TRBD1; j_gene: TRBJ2-3; CDR3nt: TGTGCCAGCAGCTTAGCCAGGGGGATATCCCTTAGGGGCACAGATACGCAGTATTTT; CDR3aa: CASSLARGISLRGTDTQYF
abundance: -; v_gene: TRBV6-5; d_gene: -; j_gene: TRBJ1-2; CDR3nt: TGTGCCAGCAGTTACGGTGGGCAGACGCACTATGGCTACACCTTC; CDR3aa: CASSYGGQTHYGYTF
abundance: -; v_gene: TRBV28; d_gene: -; j_gene: TRBJ2-7; CDR3nt: TGTGCCAGCAGTGTGGTCAGTCCCACCTACGAGCAGTACTTC; CDR3aa: CASSVVSPTYEQYF
abundance: many; v_gene: TRBV10-3; d_gene: -; j_gene: TRBJ2-7; CDR3nt: TGTGCCATCAGTGAGGGACAGACATACGAGCAGTACTTC; CDR3aa: CAISEGQTYEQYF
abundance: -; v_gene: TRBV14; d_gene: TRBD2; j_gene: TRBJ2-7; CDR3nt: TGTGCCAGCAGTCCCCTAGCGGGAGTAAGGTACGAGCAGTACTTC; CDR3aa: CASSPLAGVRYEQYF
abundance: -; v_gene: TRBV5-1; d_gene: TRBD1; j_gene: TRBJ2-2; CDR3nt: TGCGCCAGCAGCCCGGGACAGCGGAACACCGGGGAGCTGTTTTTT; CDR3aa: CASSPGQRNTGELFF
abundance: -; v_gene: TRBV6-6; d_gene: -; j_gene: TRBJ1-1; CDR3nt: TGTGCCAGCAGTTTCGCTGACAGGTTGGGGTCCGAAGCTTTCTTT; CDR3aa: CASSFADRLGSEAFF
abundance: -; v_gene: TRBV15; d_gene: -; j_gene: TRBJ2-7; CDR3nt: TGTGCCACCGAGATACCTGACGAGCAGTACTTC; CDR3aa: CATEIPDEQYF
abundance: -; v_gene: TRBV12-3/TRBV12-4; d_gene: -; j_gene: TRBJ2-7; CDR3nt: TGTGCCAGCAGTTTATTCTTAGCCTACGAGCAGTACTTC; CDR3aa: CASSLFLAYEQYF
abundance: -; v_gene: TRBV18; d_gene: -; j_gene: TRBJ2-5; CDR3nt: TGTGCCAGCTCACCACCCGGGGGGACAGGCCAGTACTTC; CDR3aa: CASSPPGGTGQYF
abundance: -; v_gene: TRBV7-9; d_gene: TRBD1; j_gene: TRBJ1-4; CDR3nt: TGTGCCAGCAGCTCTAGCCGGACAGGTTATGAAAAACTGTTTTTT; CDR3aa: CASSSSRTGYEKLFF
abundance: -; v_gene: TRBV7-2; d_gene: TRBD1; j_gene: TRBJ1-1; CDR3nt: TGTGCCAGCAGCCGCGGGACAGGGGGAAGTCGAACTGAAGCTTTCTTT; CDR3aa: CASSRGTGGSRTEAFF